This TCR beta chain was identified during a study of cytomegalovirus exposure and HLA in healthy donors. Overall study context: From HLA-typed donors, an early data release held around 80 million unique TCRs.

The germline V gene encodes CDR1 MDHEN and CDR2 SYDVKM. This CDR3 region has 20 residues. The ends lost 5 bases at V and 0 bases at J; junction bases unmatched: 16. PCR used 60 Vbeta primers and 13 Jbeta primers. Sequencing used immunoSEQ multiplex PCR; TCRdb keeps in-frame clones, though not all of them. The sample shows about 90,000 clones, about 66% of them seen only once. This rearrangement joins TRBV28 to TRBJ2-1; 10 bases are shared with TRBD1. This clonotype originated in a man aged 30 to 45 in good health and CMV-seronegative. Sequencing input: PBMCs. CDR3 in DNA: TGTGCCAGCAGTAGGAGGATGGGACAGGGGCCAACAAACTCCTACAATGAGCAGTTCTTC. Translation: CASSRRMGQGPTNSYNEQFF.